This T cell receptor beta chain comes out of a study of T cells in Graves' hyperthyroidism and ophthalmopathy. This clonotype was seen at least ten times. Per germline, CDR1 SQVTM and CDR2 ANQGSEA. Trimming removed 5 bases from V and 6 bases from J, with 17 bases in between. This CDR3 region has 13 residues. RNA transcripts gave rise to amplified TCR beta CDR3 regions. Carried out on the TCR CDR3, a first-round RT-PCR used the HTBI primer set. TCRdb re-derived calls from the multiplex PCR reads in MiXCR, one entry per CDR3 protein. The sample consists of about 840,000 distinct CDR3 sequences, 35% to 40% of them appearing once. Aged 18 to 65, the patients had hyperthyroidism that was newly diagnosed and had lasted under 2 months.

The material sequenced was blood. This TCR was sampled from a man between 18 and 35 years old with Graves' hyperthyroidism. This chain joins TRBV29-1 and TRBJ2-7; D not resolved. CDR3 in DNA: TGCAGCGTTTCTCCTGTGACATCTGGCGAGCAGTACTTC. It specifies CSVSPVTSGEQYF.